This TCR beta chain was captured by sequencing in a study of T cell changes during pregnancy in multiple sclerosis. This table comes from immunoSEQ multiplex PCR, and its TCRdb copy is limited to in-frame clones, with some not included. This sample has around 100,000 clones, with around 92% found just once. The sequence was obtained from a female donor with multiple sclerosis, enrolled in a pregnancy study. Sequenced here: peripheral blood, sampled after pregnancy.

The CDR3 protein is CASSEQTYEQYF. CDR3 in DNA: TGTGCCAGCAGTGAACAGACCTACGAGCAGTACTTC. This chain connects TRBV6-1 to TRBJ2-7; D is undetermined. The germline CDR1 and CDR2 sequences are MNHNS and SASEGT. The germline V and J ends were trimmed by 2 bases and 2 bases, with 4 bases remaining between them. The CDR3 extends over 12 amino acids.